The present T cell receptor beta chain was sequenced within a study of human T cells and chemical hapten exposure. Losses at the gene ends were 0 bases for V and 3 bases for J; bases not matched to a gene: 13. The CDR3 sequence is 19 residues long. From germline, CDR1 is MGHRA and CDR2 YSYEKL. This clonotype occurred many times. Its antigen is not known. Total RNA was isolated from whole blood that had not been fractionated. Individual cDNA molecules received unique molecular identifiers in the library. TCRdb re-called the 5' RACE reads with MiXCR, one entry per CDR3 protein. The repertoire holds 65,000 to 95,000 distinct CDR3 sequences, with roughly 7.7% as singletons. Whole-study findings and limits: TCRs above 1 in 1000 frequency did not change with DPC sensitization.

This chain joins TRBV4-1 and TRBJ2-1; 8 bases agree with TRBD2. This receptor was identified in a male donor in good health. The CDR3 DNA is TGCGCCAGCAGCCAAGATCCTGGGGGGCGGGAGGCGCTCTACAATGAGCAGTTCTTC. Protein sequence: CASSQDPGGREALYNEQFF.